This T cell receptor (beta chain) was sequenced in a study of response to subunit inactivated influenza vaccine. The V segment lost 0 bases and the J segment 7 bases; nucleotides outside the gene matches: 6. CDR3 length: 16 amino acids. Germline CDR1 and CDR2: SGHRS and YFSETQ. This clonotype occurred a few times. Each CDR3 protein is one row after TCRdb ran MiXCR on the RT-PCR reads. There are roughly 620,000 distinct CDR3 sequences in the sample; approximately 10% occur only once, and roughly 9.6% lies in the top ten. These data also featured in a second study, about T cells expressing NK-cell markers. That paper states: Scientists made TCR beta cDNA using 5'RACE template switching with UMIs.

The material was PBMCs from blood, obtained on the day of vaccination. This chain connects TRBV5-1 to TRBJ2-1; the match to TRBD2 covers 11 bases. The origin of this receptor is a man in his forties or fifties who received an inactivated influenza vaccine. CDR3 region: CASSLGGLAGKNEQFF. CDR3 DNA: TGCGCCAGCAGCTTGGGAGGACTAGCGGGTAAGAATGAGCAGTTCTTC.